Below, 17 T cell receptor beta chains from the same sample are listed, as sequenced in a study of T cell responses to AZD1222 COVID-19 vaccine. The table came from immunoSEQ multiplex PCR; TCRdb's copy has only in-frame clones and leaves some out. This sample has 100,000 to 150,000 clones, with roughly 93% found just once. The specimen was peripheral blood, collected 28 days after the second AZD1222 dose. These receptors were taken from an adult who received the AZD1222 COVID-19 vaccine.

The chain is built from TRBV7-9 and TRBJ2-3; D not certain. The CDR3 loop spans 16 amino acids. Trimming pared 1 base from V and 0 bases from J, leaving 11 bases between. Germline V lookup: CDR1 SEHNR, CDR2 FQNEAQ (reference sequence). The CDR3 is CASSLGDFSSTDTQYF. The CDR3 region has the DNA TGTGCCAGCAGCTTAGGTGATTTCTCTAGCACAGATACGCAGTATTTT.

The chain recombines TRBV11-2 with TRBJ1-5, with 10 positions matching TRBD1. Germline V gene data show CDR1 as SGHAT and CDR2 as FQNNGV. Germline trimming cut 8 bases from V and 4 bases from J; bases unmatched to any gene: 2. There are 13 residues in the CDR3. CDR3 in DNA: TGTGCCAGCCAGGACAGGGGGAATCAGCCCCAGCATTTT. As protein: CASQDRGNQPQHF.

In nucleotides, the CDR3 is TGTGCCAGTAGTATAGTCACGTCCTACAATGAGCAGTTCTTC. This codes for CASSIVTSYNEQFF. This chain links TRBV19 with TRBJ2-1; D is ambiguous. Trimming left V 1 base short and J 1 base short, with 5 bases between. The CDR3 covers 14 residues. The germline gives CDR1 LNHDA, CDR2 SQIVND (reference sequence).

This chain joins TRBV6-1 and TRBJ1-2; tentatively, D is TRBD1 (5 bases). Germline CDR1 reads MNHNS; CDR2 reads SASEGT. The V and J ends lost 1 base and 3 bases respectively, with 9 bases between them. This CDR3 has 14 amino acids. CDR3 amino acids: CASSEGGGYYGYTF. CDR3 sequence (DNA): TGTGCCAGCAGTGAAGGGGGGGGTTACTATGGCTACACCTTC.

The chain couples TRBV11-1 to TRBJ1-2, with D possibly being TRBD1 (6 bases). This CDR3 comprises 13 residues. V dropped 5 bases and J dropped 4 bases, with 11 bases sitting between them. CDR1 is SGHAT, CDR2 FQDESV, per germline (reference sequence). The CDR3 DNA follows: TGTGCCAGCAGCCGAGGGGGACGCTATGGCTACACCTTC. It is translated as CASSRGGRYGYTF.

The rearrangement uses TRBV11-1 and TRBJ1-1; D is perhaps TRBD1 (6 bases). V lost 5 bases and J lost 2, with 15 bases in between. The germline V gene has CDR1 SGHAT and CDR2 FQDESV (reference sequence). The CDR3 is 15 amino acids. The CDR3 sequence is CASSLRAGGNTEAFF. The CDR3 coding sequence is TGTGCCAGCAGCCTGAGAGCGGGGGGCAACACTGAAGCTTTCTTT.

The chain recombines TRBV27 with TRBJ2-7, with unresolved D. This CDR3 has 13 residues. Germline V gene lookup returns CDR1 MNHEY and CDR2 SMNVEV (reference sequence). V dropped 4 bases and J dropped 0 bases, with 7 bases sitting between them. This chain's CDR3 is CASSSAGSYEQYF. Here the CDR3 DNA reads TGTGCCAGCAGTTCCGCCGGCTCCTACGAGCAGTACTTC.

The DNA for the CDR3 is TGTGCCAGTTCGGACAGGACGACCGGGGAGCTGTTTTTT. This encodes CASSDRTTGELFF. This chain connects TRBV2 to TRBJ2-2, with TRBD1 identical over 7 bases. V dropped 9 bases and J dropped 5; count of bases not matched to a gene: 6. Germline lookup yields CDR1 SNHLY and CDR2 FYNNEI. The CDR3 runs to 13 residues.

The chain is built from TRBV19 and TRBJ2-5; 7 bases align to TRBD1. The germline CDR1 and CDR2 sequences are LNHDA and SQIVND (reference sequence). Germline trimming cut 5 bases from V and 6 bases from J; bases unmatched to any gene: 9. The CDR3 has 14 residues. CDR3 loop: CASSVHRDSQTQYF. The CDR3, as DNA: TGTGCCAGTAGTGTACACCGGGACAGCCAGACCCAGTACTTC.

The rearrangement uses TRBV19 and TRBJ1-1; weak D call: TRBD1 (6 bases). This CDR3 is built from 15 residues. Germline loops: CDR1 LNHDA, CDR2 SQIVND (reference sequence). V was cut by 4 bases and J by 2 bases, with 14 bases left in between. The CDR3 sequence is CASSTTGQPNTEAFF. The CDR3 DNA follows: TGTGCCAGTAGTACTACGGGACAACCAAACACTGAAGCTTTCTTT.

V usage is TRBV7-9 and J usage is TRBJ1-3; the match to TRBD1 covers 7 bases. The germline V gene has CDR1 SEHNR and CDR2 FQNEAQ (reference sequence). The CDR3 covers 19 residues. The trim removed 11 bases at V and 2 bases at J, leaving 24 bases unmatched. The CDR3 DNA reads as TGTGCCGGGACACAGGGGCCGGTGAAGATGGATGGGCCTGGAAACACCATATATTTT. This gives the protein CAGTQGPVKMDGPGNTIYF.

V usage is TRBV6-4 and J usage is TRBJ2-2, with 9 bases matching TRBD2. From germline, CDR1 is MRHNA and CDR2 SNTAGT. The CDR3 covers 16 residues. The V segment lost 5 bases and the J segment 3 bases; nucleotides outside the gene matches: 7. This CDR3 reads CASSLSGSPYTGELFF. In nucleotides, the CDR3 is TGTGCCAGCAGTCTTAGCGGGAGTCCCTACACCGGGGAGCTGTTTTTT.

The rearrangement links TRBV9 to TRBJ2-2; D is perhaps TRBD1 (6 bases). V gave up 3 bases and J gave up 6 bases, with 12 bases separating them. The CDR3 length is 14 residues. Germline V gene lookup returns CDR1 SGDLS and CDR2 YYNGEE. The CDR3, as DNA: TGTGCCAGCAGCGGCCAACAGGGCGCCGGGGAGCTGTTTTTT. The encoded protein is CASSGQQGAGELFF.

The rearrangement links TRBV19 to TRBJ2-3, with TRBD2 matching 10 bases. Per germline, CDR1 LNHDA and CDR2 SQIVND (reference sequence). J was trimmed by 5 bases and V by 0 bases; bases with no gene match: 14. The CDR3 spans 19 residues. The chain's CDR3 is CASSIDGRLAGELIDTQYF. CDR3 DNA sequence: TGTGCCAGTAGTATAGATGGCCGCCTAGCGGGAGAATTGATAGATACGCAGTATTTT.

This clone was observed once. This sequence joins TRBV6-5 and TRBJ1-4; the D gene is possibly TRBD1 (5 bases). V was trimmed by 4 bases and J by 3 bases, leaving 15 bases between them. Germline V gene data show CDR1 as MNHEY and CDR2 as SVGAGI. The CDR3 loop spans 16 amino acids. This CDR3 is CASSSTQTDSNEKLFF. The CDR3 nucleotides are TGTGCCAGCAGTTCCACCCAGACAGACTCTAATGAAAAACTGTTTTTT.

In nucleotides, the CDR3 is TGTGCCAGCTCAACGGAATATGGCTACACCTTC. Translation gives CASSTEYGYTF. The chain uses TRBV18 and TRBJ1-2; D remains unclear. V was clipped by 5 bases and J by 5 bases, with 6 bases between them. There are 11 residues in the CDR3. Germline V gene lookup returns CDR1 KGHSH and CDR2 LQKENI.

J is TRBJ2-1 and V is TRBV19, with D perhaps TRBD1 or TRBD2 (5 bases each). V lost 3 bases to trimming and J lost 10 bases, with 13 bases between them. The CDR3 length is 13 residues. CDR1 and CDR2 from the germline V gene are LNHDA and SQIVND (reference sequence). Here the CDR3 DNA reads TGTGCCAGTAGTATTTTCTCTTGGGACGAGCAGTTCTTC. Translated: CASSIFSWDEQFF.